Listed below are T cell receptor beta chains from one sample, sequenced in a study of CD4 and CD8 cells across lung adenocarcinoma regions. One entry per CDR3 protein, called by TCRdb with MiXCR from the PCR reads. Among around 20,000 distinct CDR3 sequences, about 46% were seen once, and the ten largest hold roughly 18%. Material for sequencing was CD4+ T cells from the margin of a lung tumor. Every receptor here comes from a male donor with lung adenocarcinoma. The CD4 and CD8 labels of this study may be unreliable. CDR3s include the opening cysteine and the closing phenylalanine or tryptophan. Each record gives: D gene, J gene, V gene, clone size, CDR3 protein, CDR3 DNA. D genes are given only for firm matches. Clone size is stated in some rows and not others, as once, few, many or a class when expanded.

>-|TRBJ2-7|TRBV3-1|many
CASSQANVYEQYF
TGTGCCAGCAGCCAGGCCAACGTCTACGAGCAGTACTTC
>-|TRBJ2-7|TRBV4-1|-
CASSPGISPYEQYF
TGCGCCAGCAGCCCCGGGATTTCACCGTACGAGCAGTACTTC
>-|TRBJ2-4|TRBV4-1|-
CASSGLGVGAKDTQYF
TGCGCCAGCAGCGGCCTGGGGGTGGGCGCCAAGGATACGCAGTACTTC
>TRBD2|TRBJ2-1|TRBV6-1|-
CASSDGLAGGPRSWEQFF
TGTGCCAGCAGTGATGGACTAGCGGGAGGCCCGCGCTCGTGGGAGCAGTTCTTC
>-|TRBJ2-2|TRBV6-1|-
CASRLEKDTGELFF
TGTGCCAGCAGGCTTGAAAAGGACACCGGGGAGCTGTTTTTT
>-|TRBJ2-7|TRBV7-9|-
CASSSPPLVYEQYF
TGTGCCAGCAGCTCCCCGCCTTTAGTCTACGAGCAGTACTTC
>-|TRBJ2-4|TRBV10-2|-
CASRGVGAANIQYF
TGCGCCAGCAGGGGGGTGGGAGCCGCAAACATTCAGTACTTC
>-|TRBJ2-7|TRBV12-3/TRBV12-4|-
CASSEGESYEQYF
TGTGCCAGCAGCGAAGGGGAATCCTACGAGCAGTACTTC
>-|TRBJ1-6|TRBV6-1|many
CASSSGPYNSPLHF
TGTGCCAGCAGCTCCGGGCCTTATAATTCACCCCTCCACTTT
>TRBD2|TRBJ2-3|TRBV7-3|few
CASSSLGTSGDTQYF
TGTGCCAGCAGCTCTCTTGGGACTAGCGGAGATACGCAGTATTTT
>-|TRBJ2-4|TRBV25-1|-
CARGMRATNIQYF
TGTGCCAGGGGGATGAGAGCCACAAACATTCAGTATTTC
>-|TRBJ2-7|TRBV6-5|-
CASSYSPFGEQYF
TGTGCCAGCAGTTACTCGCCTTTCGGCGAGCAGTACTTC
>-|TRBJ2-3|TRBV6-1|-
CASSRGGAGGGGTDTQYF
TGTGCCAGCAGTAGGGGGGGGGCTGGGGGCGGTGGCACAGATACCCAGTATTTT
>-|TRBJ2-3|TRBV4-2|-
CASSLQPPTDTSTDTQYF
TGTGCCAGCAGCCTCCAACCCCCGACAGACACTAGCACAGATACGCAGTATTTT
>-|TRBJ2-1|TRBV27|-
CASSLTGQPPETQFF
TGTGCCAGCAGTTTAACCGGACAGCCCCCGGAGACCCAGTTCTTC
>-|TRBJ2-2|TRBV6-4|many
CASSAGLNTGELFF
TGTGCCAGCAGTGCCGGGCTGAACACCGGGGAGCTGTTTTTT
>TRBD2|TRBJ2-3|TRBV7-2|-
CASSLGTSGRRLGSTQYF
TGTGCCAGCAGCTTAGGGACTAGCGGGAGGAGACTGGGGTCTACGCAGTATTTT